Presented here are 5 T cell receptor beta chains from one specimen sequenced in a study of blood T cells in healthy people across ages (dated by TCRdb to about 2015). The library came from 5' RACE. Sequencing took place on an Illumina HiSeq 2500. A second roughly 6 to 12 cycle PCR used a sample-barcoded 5' primer and a J-beta primer mix. In-frame beta chains were kept once TCRdb had trimmed the public reads at Q25 with fastp and called clones with MiXCR. Entries are consolidated by CDR3 protein sequence, retaining the most common genes and DNA. Within this sample are 700,000 or so distinct CDR3 sequences, with about 24% of them counted one time only. Around a fifth of the sample is held by the ten biggest clonotypes. The sequencing input was blood. These receptors were obtained from a man in his 70s in good health.

The table lists this clonotype with a few counts. The chain carries TRBV6-2 or TRBV6-3 and TRBJ2-7; TRBD2 matches 7 bases. The CDR3 runs 15 residues. V lost 4 bases and J lost 5; bases outside the gene matches: 11. The V gene's germline CDR1 is MNHEY and CDR2 SVGEGT. The CDR3 bases are TGTGCCAGCAGTTGGTCGCGGGAGAAGAGCCACGAGCAGTACGTC. It encodes CASSWSREKSHEQYV.

The chain carries TRBV19 and TRBJ2-1; 12 bases fit TRBD2. This CDR3 has 13 amino acids. The germline CDR1 and CDR2 sequences are LNHDA and SQIVND (reference sequence). V was pared by 6 bases and J by 8 bases, with 2 bases of the junction left unmatched. The CDR3 here is CASRTSGRDEQFF. CDR3 nucleotides: TGTGCCAGTAGGACTAGCGGGAGAGATGAGCAGTTCTTC.

This clonotype was detected only a few times. V is TRBV6-1 and J is TRBJ2-7; no definite D call. V lost 5 bases, J lost 3 bases, and 8 bases lay in between. Germline CDR1 reads MNHNS; CDR2 reads SASEGT. There are 12 residues in the CDR3. CDR3 protein: CASSSEFYEQYF. DNA of the CDR3: TGTGCCAGCAGTAGCGAATTCTACGAGCAGTACTTC.

This clonotype was seen more than once but under ten times. V gene TRBV12-3 or TRBV12-4 combines with J gene TRBJ2-1; 13 positions agree with TRBD2. Trimming cost V 5 bases and J 4 bases; bases outside gene matches: 14. The CDR3 is 19 residues long. CDR3 protein: CASSGTSGRALITYNEQFF. In nucleotides, the CDR3 is TGTGCCAGCAGTGGTACTAGCGGGAGGGCGTTAATTACATACAATGAGCAGTTCTTC.

The rearrangement joins TRBV10-2 to TRBJ2-1, with 15 nucleotides matching TRBD2. The trim removed 3 bases at V and 8 bases at J, leaving 5 bases unmatched. The CDR3 totals 16 residues. Germline-derived CDR1 and CDR2 are WSHSY and SAAADI. CDR3 nucleotides: TGCGCCAGCAGTGATTCCGGACTAGCGGGAGGGTATGAGCAGTTCTTC. This sequence encodes CASSDSGLAGGYEQFF.